This T cell receptor (beta chain) originates from a study of blood T cell repertoires in COVID-19. Germline values: CDR1 SGDLS, CDR2 YYNGEE. The V gene lost 3 bases and the J gene lost 7 bases, with 17 bases spanning the gap. The CDR3 runs to 14 residues. Sequencing was performed with immunoSEQ multiplex PCR; in TCRdb, only in-frame clones are kept and a portion is missing. The sample lists 280,000 or so clones, approximately 83% occurring once. The origin of this receptor is a woman aged 30 to 39 who had recovered from COVID-19. Sequenced: peripheral blood. The gene calls are TRBV9 and TRBJ2-7; TRBD2 is a possible D gene (5 bases). CDR3 amino acids: CASSASGVTKEQYF. CDR3 sequence (DNA): TGTGCCAGCAGCGCATCCGGGGTCACGAAAGAGCAGTACTTC.